This passage covers 14 T cell receptor beta chains from one sample sequenced in a study of T cell responses to AZD1222 COVID-19 vaccine. Assay: immunoSEQ multiplex PCR; the TCRdb copy retains only in-frame clones and omits some. The data contain 65,000 to 85,000 clones, roughly nine tenths of them seen just once; the ten biggest clones take up around 5.3%. The sample here was peripheral blood, taken on day 0 of AZD1222 vaccination. These receptors were obtained from an adult in good health.

The chain has TRBV10-3 and TRBJ1-6; the match to TRBD1 covers 7 bases. This CDR3 region has 15 residues. V lost 2 bases, J lost 5 bases, and 3 bases stayed unmatched. Germline V lookup: CDR1 ENHRY, CDR2 SYGVKD. The CDR3 spells CAISEAGGNNSPLHF. In nucleotides, the CDR3 is TGTGCCATCAGTGAGGCAGGGGGAAATAATTCACCCCTCCACTTT.

The sample holds one count of this clone. This chain connects TRBV19 to TRBJ1-5, with TRBD1 identical over 8 bases. The CDR3 has 14 amino acids. Germline V gene data show CDR1 as LNHDA and CDR2 as SQIVND (reference sequence). Germline trimming cut 7 bases from V and 2 bases from J; bases unmatched to any gene: 4. As DNA, the CDR3 is TGTGCCAGTACCCCGACAGGGGGCAATCAGCCCCAGCATTTT. Translation gives CASTPTGGNQPQHF.

The J gene is TRBJ2-5, the V gene TRBV3-1 (or the pseudogene TRBV3-2); the D gene is possibly TRBD2 (5 bases). Germline values: CDR1 LGHDT, CDR2 YNNKEL (reference sequence). Trimming stripped 6 bases from V and 2 bases from J, with 10 bases between. This CDR3 is built from 13 residues. CDR3 in amino acids: CASRRGLQETQYF. The CDR3 DNA is TGTGCCAGCAGACGAGGACTGCAAGAGACCCAGTACTTC.

The gene calls are TRBV12-5 and TRBJ1-3; no firm D call. This CDR3 is built from 15 residues. The V end was cut by 6 bases, the J end by 0 bases, with 12 bases between. Germline lookup yields CDR1 LGHNT and CDR2 FRNRAP. In nucleotides, the CDR3 is TGTGCTAGTGGCCCCCAGTGGTCCTCTGGAAACACCATATATTTT. Its protein is CASGPQWSSGNTIYF.

The chain couples TRBV2 to TRBJ2-7; D is perhaps TRBD1 (6 bases). Germline CDR1 and CDR2: SNHLY and FYNNEI. This CDR3 contains 14 residues. The V gene lost 6 bases and the J gene lost 2 bases, with 14 bases spanning the gap. CDR3 loop: CASRIVDRTYEQYF. Here the CDR3 DNA reads TGTGCCAGCAGGATAGTTGACAGGACCTACGAGCAGTACTTC.

The rearrangement links TRBV11-2 to TRBJ2-6, with 10 bases fitting TRBD1. This CDR3 comprises 17 residues. V was clipped by 6 bases and J by 1 base; unmatched bases: 6. Germline V lookup: CDR1 SGHAT, CDR2 FQNNGV. As DNA, the CDR3 is TGTGCCAGCAGACGGACAGGGGGGGGATCTGGGGCCAACGTCCTGACTTTC. The encoded protein is CASRRTGGGSGANVLTF. Using reference TRBV11-2 and TRBJ2-6 for the parts outside the CDR3, the full variable domain is EAGVAQSPRYKIIEKRQSVAFWCNPISGHATLYWYQQILGQGPKLLIQFQNNGVVDDSQLPKDRFSAERLKGVDSTLKIQPAKLEDSAVYLCASRRTGGGSGANVLTFGAGSRLTVL.

The V and J genes are TRBV5-6 and TRBJ1-3, with D perhaps matching TRBD1 (6 bases). There are 14 residues in the CDR3. V was shortened by 4 bases and J by 5 bases, with 13 bases between the two germline ends. The V gene's germline CDR1 is SGHDT and CDR2 YYEEEE. The CDR3 DNA follows: TGTGCCAGCAGCCCGCGGGACATCAGAAACACCATATATTTT. It is translated as CASSPRDIRNTIYF.

This chain uses TRBV27 with TRBJ2-5; D may match TRBD1 or TRBD2 (6 bases each). The length of the CDR3 is 14 residues. V was clipped by 4 bases and J by 5 bases, with 14 bases between them. Germline V gene sequence: CDR1 MNHEY, CDR2 SMNVEV (reference sequence). CDR3 sequence: CASSWGARWETQYF. In DNA form, the CDR3 reads TGTGCCAGCAGTTGGGGGGCGCGGTGGGAGACCCAGTACTTC.

This rearrangement joins TRBV2 to TRBJ1-4; D unresolved. Between the trimmed V and J ends, which lost 1 base and 11 bases, there was a span of 14 bases. Germline CDR1 reads SNHLY; CDR2 reads FYNNEI. There are 14 residues in the CDR3. The DNA of the CDR3 is TGTGCCAGCAGTGAAGATCGGGTTCTCGGGAAACTGTTTTTT. Translated: CASSEDRVLGKLFF.

The CDR3 DNA follows: TGTGCCAGCAGAAAAGGGGGGCAGCCCTACGAGCAGTACTTC. Protein: CASRKGGQPYEQYF. This chain connects TRBV28 to TRBJ2-7; D assignment may be TRBD1 or TRBD2 (6 bases each). Looked up from germline, CDR1 is MDHEN and CDR2 is SYDVKM. The CDR3 runs 14 residues. Trimming stripped 6 bases from V and 2 bases from J, with 14 bases between.

J is TRBJ2-7 and V is TRBV11-2; no clear D. Germline V gene sequence: CDR1 SGHAT, CDR2 FQNNGV. Trimming took 1 base from V and 6 from J, leaving 10 bases between them. The CDR3 consists of 13 residues. CDR3 coding DNA: TGTGCCAGCAGCTTAGTATGGTTCATCGAGCAGTACTTC. This encodes CASSLVWFIEQYF.

The chain employs TRBV27 and TRBJ2-3, with 9 positions matching TRBD2. Germline CDR1 reads MNHEY; CDR2 reads SMNVEV (reference sequence). Losses at the gene ends were 7 bases for V and 2 bases for J; bases not matched to a gene: 10. There are 16 residues in the CDR3. DNA of the CDR3: TGTGCCAGCATTGGGCTAGCGGGGACCCCCACAGATACGCAGTATTTT. Amino acid sequence: CASIGLAGTPTDTQYF.

This chain uses TRBV3-1 (or the pseudogene TRBV3-2) with TRBJ1-1; D is perhaps TRBD1 (6 bases). The CDR3 covers 16 residues. Trimming shortened V by 0 bases and J by 8 bases, and 19 bases separated the two germline ends. The V gene's germline CDR1 is LGHDT and CDR2 YNNKEL (reference sequence). The CDR3 is CASSQDPPGAPGEAFF. The CDR3 bases are TGTGCCAGCAGCCAAGATCCGCCGGGGGCGCCGGGCGAAGCTTTCTTT.

The chain has TRBV6-1 and TRBJ2-7; the D gene is possibly TRBD1 (6 bases). V was trimmed by 3 bases and J by 1 base, leaving 10 bases between them. The germline CDR1 and CDR2 sequences are MNHNS and SASEGT. The CDR3 sequence is 14 residues long. This chain's CDR3 is CASSDRGRSYEQYF. The DNA for the CDR3 is TGTGCCAGCAGTGACAGGGGACGATCCTACGAGCAGTACTTC.